Listed here is a single TCR beta chain. The data were obtained in a study of blood T cells in healthy people across ages. This CDR3 is 13 amino acids long. Germline V lookup: CDR1 DFQATT, CDR2 SNEGSKA (reference sequence). Trimming left V 3 bases short and J 5 bases short, with 10 bases between. Sample-barcoded 5' priming and a J-beta primer mix drove a second PCR of roughly 6 to 12 cycles. Unique molecular identifiers of 12 random nucleotides labeled each cDNA. TCRdb itself ran the 5' RACE reads through MiXCR, one entry per CDR3 protein. The sample lists about 640,000 distinct CDR3 sequences; around 54% were seen once.

The source is a man aged 55 to 70 in good health. This sequence joins TRBV20-1 and TRBJ1-4; perhaps TRBD1 as D (6 bases). The material sequenced was blood. CDR3 protein: CSARTGLNEKLFF. The CDR3, as DNA: TGCAGTGCTAGGACAGGCCTAAATGAAAAACTGTTTTTT.